Below, one T cell receptor (beta chain) is given with its context. These data are taken from a study of blood T cell repertoires in COVID-19. TCRdb's table, derived via immunoSEQ multiplex PCR, lists solely in-frame clones and lacks some. The table lists approximately 470,000 clones, approximately 90% of them singletons. CDR1 and CDR2 from the germline V gene are LGHDT and YNNKEL (reference sequence). Trimming removed 2 bases at V and 0 bases at J, with 12 bases between. The CDR3 totals 16 residues. The specimen sequenced was PBMCs or T cells enriched from blood (not recorded which). The clonotype was recovered from a woman aged 18 to 35 who had recovered from COVID-19. V usage is TRBV3-1 (or the pseudogene TRBV3-2) and J usage is TRBJ2-3; the D gene is possibly TRBD2 (5 bases). This CDR3 reads CASSQISRGSTDTQYF. CDR3 sequence (DNA): TGTGCCAGCAGCCAAATCAGTCGGGGAAGCACAGATACGCAGTATTTT.